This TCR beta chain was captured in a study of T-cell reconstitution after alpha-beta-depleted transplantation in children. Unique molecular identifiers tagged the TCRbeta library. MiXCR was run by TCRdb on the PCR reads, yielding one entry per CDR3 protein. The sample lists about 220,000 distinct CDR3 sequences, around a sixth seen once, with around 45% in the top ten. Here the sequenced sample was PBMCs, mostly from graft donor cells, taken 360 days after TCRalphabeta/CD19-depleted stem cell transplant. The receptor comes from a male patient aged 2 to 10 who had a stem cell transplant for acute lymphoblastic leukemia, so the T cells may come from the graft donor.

Here the CDR3 DNA reads TGCAGTGCTAGAAGCCCCAGGTCCTACGAGCAGTACTTC. Translated, it gives CSARSPRSYEQYF. The chain combines TRBV20-1 with TRBJ2-7, with D unclear. Trimming removed 2 bases from V and 1 base from J, with 9 bases in between. The CDR3 covers 13 residues. Germline values: CDR1 DFQATT, CDR2 SNEGSKA (reference sequence).